This T cell receptor (beta chain) was sequenced during a study of blood T cell repertoires in COVID-19. Turning to the study itself: Samples of COVID-19 (acute and convalescent) were obtained from the United States, Italy and Spain. The cDNA or gDNA used as material had been derived from T cells, B-cell-depleted T cells, or PBMCs.

In the source study's methods: It was from reference gene primer amplification that nucleated cell counts were estimated. Method: immunoSEQ multiplex PCR; TCRdb's copy keeps in-frame clones and lacks some. Clone size and V and J calls were adopted from that table, with D and trimming inferred from the DNA. The sample has some 150,000 clones, about 86% seen once. The CDR3 has 15 residues. The germline V and J ends were trimmed by 3 bases and 0 bases, with 9 bases remaining between them. CDR1 is WNHNN and CDR2 is SYGVQD in the germline V gene (reference sequence). The J gene is TRBJ2-1, the V gene TRBV10-1, with TRBD1 as a possible D gene (6 bases). The sequence was obtained from a woman of 80 years or more with acute or convalescent COVID-19. The material sequenced was peripheral blood. The CDR3 region is CASSETGSSYNEQFF. CDR3 sequence (DNA): TGCGCCAGCAGTGAAACAGGGAGCTCCTACAATGAGCAGTTCTTC.